The present TCR beta chain was sequenced within a study of T cell responses to AZD1222 COVID-19 vaccine. Remarks on this clone: Antigen: not known.

The germline V and J ends were trimmed by 1 base and 0 bases, with 12 bases remaining between them. The germline V gene has CDR1 SGHVS and CDR2 FNYEAQ. There are 16 residues in the CDR3. The protocol was immunoSEQ multiplex PCR, while the TCRdb copy is restricted to in-frame clones and leaves out a portion. The table records about 97,000 clones, 70% to 90% of them present only once. Findings and limits, study-wide: With two AZD1222 doses given, Spike-specific TCR breadth and depth both rose.

This chain uses TRBV7-6 with TRBJ1-1; no definite D call. Sequenced material: peripheral blood, taken on day 0 of AZD1222 vaccination. The TCR comes from an adult in good health. The CDR3 sequence: CASSLGLGIMNTEAFF. Here the CDR3 DNA reads TGTGCCAGCAGCTTAGGACTCGGGATTATGAACACTGAAGCTTTCTTT. Drawing the rest from reference TRBV7-6 and TRBJ1-1, the complete variable domain is GAGVSQSPRYKVTKRGQDVALRCDPISGHVSLYWYRQALGQGPEFLTYFNYEAQQDKSGLPNDRFSAERPEGSISTLTIQRTEQRDSAMYRCASSLGLGIMNTEAFFGQGTRLTVV.